This TCR beta chain comes out of a study of beta chain features in type 1 diabetes. Study-level findings and limits: Moderate but significant shortening of TCRB CDR3s was recorded in all four CD4+ subsets from Type 1 diabetes patients. Sequencing used cDNA, and cells with high TCR expression could therefore be over-represented. Fewer junction insertions and more nucleotide deletions appeared in type 1 diabetes patients.

CD45RO/CCR7/CD25/CD127/CD95/CD27 sorting isolated CD4+ naive, central memory, regulatory and stem cell-like memory cells. The CDR3 is made up of 14 amino acids. J was trimmed by 6 bases and V by 4 bases; bases with no gene match: 8. Looked up from germline, CDR1 is SGHAT and CDR2 is FQNNGV. What was sequenced were expressed TCRB transcripts, since all of the isolated RNA had been reverse transcribed. Average reads for naive, central memory and regulatory T cell samples were several million. Assay: immunoSEQ multiplex PCR; the TCRdb copy retains only in-frame clones and omits some. Of hundreds of thousands of clones listed, over 7% are singletons. In this sample, this clone turned up a few times. Its antigen remains unidentified. The sample contains more than one DNA sequence encoding this CDR3.

The J gene is TRBJ1-2, the V gene TRBV11-2, with 7 nucleotides matching TRBD1. The sample comprised central memory CD4+ T cells from blood. The receptor was isolated from a man aged 30 to 45 with type 1 diabetes. The CDR3 reads CASSSNRGLDGYTF. The CDR3 DNA follows: TGTGCCAGCAGCTCCAACAGGGGTCTAGATGGCTACACCTTC.